One sample yielded the 4 T cell receptor beta chains listed below, sequenced in a study of CD8 T cells in ankylosing spondylitis. MiXCR, run by TCRdb on the 5' RACE reads, gives a single entry per CDR3 protein. The table lists about 300,000 distinct CDR3 sequences, less than 25% of them singletons. The source material was blood, either unsorted or a sorted T cell fraction (not recorded which). All receptors derive from a female donor with ankylosing spondylitis or in good health (not recorded which).

The chain joins TRBV6-5 to TRBJ2-3, with TRBD1 as a possible D gene (6 bases). The CDR3 length is 18 residues. V was shortened by 2 bases and J by 9 bases, with 27 bases between the two germline ends. CDR1 is MNHEY and CDR2 is SVGAGI in the germline V gene. The CDR3 spells CASSYRTWKGQGIRTQYF. The CDR3 DNA follows: TGTGCCAGCAGTTACCGGACCTGGAAGGGGCAGGGGATTAGGACGCAGTATTTT.

The chain couples TRBV7-6 to TRBJ2-1; possibly TRBD1 or TRBD2 for D (6 bases each). Trimming stripped 4 bases from V and 4 bases from J, with 23 bases between. The length of the CDR3 is 18 residues. Germline V gives CDR1 SGHVS, CDR2 FNYEAQ. The CDR3 sequence is CASSSRGRPHYPYNEQFF. CDR3 DNA sequence: TGTGCCAGCAGCTCCCGGGGGCGCCCTCACTATCCTTACAATGAGCAGTTCTTC.

The chain links TRBV7-2 to TRBJ2-5, with 11 positions matching TRBD2. The V gene end was trimmed by 5 bases and the J gene end by 4 bases; junction bases not matched to a gene: 6. Germline-derived CDR1 and CDR2 are SGHTA and FQGNSA. This CDR3 contains 15 residues. This CDR3 reads CASSVSGRARETQYF. The CDR3 bases are TGTGCCAGCAGCGTTAGCGGGAGGGCGAGAGAGACCCAGTACTTC.

This clonotype was observed many times. The rearrangement links TRBV12-3 or TRBV12-4 to TRBJ2-1; 11 positions match TRBD2. J gave up 5 bases and V 10 bases, and 16 bases lay outside the gene matches. The CDR3 extends over 17 amino acids. This CDR3 reads CATIGSSGRISNNEQFF. In DNA, the CDR3 is TGTGCCACTATTGGGTCTAGCGGGAGGATTAGCAACAATGAGCAGTTCTTC.